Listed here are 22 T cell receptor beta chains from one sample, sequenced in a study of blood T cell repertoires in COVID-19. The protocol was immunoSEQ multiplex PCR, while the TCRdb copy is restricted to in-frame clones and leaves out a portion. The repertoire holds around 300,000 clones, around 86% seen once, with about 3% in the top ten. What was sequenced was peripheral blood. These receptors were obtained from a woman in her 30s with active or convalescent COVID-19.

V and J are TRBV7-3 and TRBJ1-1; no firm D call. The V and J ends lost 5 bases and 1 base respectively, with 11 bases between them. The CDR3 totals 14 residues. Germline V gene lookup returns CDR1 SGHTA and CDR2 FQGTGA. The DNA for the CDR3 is TGTGCCAGCAGCGCCTCAGGAGGGAACACTGAAGCTTTCTTT. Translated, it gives CASSASGGNTEAFF.

The DNA for the CDR3 is TGCGCCAGCAGCCAAGGGCCACTATCCTACGAGCAGTACTTC. This codes for CASSQGPLSYEQYF. The chain uses TRBV4-1 and TRBJ2-7; D is unresolved. Germline V CDR1 and CDR2: MGHRA, YSYEKL. Trimming shortened V by 1 base and J by 1 base, and 8 bases separated the two germline ends. This CDR3 has 14 amino acids.

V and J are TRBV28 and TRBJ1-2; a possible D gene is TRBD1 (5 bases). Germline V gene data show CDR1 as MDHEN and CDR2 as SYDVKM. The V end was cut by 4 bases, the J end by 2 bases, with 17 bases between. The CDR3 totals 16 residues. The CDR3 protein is CASSWGGLDKNYGYTF. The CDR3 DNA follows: TGTGCCAGCAGTTGGGGGGGTTTAGATAAGAACTATGGCTACACCTTC.

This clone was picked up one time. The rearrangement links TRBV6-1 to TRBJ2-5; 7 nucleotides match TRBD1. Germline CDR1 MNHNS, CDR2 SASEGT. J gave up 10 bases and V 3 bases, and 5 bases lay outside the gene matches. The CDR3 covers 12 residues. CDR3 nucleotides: TGTGCCAGCAGTGAGGGCAGGGGGAACCAGTACTTC. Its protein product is CASSEGRGNQYF.

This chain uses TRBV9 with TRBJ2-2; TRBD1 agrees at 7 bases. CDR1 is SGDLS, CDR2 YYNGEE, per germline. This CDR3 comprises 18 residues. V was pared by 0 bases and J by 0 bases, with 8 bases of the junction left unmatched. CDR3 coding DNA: TGTGCCAGCAGCGTAGTTCCGGGACAGACAGCGAACACCGGGGAGCTGTTTTTT. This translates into CASSVVPGQTANTGELFF.

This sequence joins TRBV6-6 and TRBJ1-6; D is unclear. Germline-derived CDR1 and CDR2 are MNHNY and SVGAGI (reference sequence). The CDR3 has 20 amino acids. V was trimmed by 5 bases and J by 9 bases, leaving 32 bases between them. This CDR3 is CASSQPIRADQGSRGSPLHF. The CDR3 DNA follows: TGTGCCAGCAGTCAACCCATCCGAGCGGACCAAGGTTCTAGAGGTTCACCCCTCCACTTT.

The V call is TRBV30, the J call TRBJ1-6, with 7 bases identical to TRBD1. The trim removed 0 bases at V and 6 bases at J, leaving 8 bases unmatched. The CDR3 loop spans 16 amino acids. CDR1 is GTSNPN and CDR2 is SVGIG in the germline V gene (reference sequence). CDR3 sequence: CAWSVKDRSSNSPLHF. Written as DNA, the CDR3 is TGTGCCTGGAGTGTAAAGGACAGGTCGAGTAATTCACCCCTCCACTTT.

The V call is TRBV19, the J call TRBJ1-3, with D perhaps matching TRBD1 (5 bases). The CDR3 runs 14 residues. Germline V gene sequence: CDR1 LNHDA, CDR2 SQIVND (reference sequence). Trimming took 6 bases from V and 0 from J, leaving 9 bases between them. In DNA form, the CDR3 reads TGTGCCAGTAGAAACACAGGCTCTGGAAACACCATATATTTT. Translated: CASRNTGSGNTIYF.

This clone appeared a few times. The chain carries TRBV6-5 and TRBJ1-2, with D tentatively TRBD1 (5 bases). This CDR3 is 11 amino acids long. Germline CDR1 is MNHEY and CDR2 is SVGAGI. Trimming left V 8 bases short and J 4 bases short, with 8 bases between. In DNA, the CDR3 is TGTGCCAGCGGGGGGGTCTATGGCTACACCTTC. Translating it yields CASGGVYGYTF.

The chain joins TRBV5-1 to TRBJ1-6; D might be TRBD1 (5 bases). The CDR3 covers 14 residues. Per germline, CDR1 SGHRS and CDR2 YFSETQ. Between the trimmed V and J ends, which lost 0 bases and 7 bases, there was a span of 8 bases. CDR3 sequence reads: CASSLERGNSPLHF. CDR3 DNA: TGCGCCAGCAGCTTGGAAAGGGGCAATTCACCCCTCCACTTT.

CDR3 DNA sequence: TGTGCCAGCAGCCTTAGGGGGGGACCTGAAGCTTTCTTT. Amino acids: CASSLRGGPEAFF. The chain employs TRBV6-2 or TRBV6-3 and TRBJ1-1; D possibly corresponds to TRBD1 (6 bases). Germline CDR1 MNHEY, CDR2 SVGEGT. The length of the CDR3 is 13 residues. The V end lost 6 bases, the J end lost 6 bases, and 14 bases lay between the germline ends.

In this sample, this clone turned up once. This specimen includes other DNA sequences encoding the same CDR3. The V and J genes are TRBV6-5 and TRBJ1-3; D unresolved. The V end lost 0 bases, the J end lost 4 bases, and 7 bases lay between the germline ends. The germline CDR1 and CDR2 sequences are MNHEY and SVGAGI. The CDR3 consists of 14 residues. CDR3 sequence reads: CASSYSSSGNTIYF. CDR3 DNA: TGTGCCAGCAGTTACTCAAGCTCCGGAAACACCATATATTTT.

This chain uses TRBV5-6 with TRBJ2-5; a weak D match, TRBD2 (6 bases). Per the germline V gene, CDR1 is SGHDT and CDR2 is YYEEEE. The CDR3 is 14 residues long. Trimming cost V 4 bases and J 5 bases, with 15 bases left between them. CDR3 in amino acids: CASSVPRGRETQYF. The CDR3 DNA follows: TGTGCCAGCAGCGTGCCCCGGGGGAGGGAGACCCAGTACTTC.

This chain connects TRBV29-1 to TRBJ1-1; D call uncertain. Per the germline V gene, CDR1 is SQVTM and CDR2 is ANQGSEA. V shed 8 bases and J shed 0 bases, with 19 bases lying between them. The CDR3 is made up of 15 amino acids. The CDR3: CSFPRVLEVNTEAFF. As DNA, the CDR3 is TGCAGCTTCCCCCGCGTGTTGGAGGTGAACACTGAAGCTTTCTTT.

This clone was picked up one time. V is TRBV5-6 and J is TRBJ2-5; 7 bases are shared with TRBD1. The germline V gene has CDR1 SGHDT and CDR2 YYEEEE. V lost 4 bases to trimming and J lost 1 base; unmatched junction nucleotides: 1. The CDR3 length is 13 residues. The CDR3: CASSPGGQETQYF. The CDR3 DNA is TGTGCCAGCAGCCCAGGGGGCCAAGAGACCCAGTACTTC.

The CDR3 loop reads CASSANQQGSINEQFF. The DNA for the CDR3 is TGTGCCAGCAGCGCAAACCAGCAGGGTAGTATCAATGAGCAGTTCTTC. V gene TRBV7-3 combines with J gene TRBJ2-1; TRBD1 is a possible D gene (5 bases). This CDR3 has 16 amino acids. The ends were cut back, 5 bases at V and 6 bases at J, with 20 bases in the middle. The germline V gene has CDR1 SGHTA and CDR2 FQGTGA. The full variable domain, rest sourced from reference TRBV7-3 and TRBJ2-1, is GAGVSQTPSNKVTEKGKYVELRCDPISGHTALYWYRQSLGQGPEFLIYFQGTGAADDSGLPNDRFFAVRPEGSVSTLKIQRTERGDSAVYLCASSANQQGSINEQFFGPGTRLTVL.

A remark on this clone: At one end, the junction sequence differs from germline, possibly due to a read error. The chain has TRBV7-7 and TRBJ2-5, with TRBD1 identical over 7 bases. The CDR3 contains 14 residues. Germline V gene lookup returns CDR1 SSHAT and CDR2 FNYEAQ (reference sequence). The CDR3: CASSPIQGQETQYF. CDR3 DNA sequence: TGTGCTAGCAGCCCAATACAGGGGCAAGAGACCCAGTACTTC.

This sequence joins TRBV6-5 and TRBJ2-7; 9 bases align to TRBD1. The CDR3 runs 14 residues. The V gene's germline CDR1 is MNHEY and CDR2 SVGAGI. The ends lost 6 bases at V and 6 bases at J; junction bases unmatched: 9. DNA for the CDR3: TGTGCCAGCAGCCAGAGTAGGGACAGGGTCGAGCAGTACTTC. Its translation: CASSQSRDRVEQYF.

The CDR3 here is CASSLAGQGTTDTQYF. As DNA, the CDR3 is TGCGCCAGCAGCTTGGCCGGACAGGGGACCACAGATACGCAGTATTTT. The J gene is TRBJ2-3, the V gene TRBV5-1; 9 bases agree with TRBD1. The CDR3 consists of 16 residues. The V gene end was trimmed by 0 bases and the J gene end by 2 bases; junction bases not matched to a gene: 4. Per germline, CDR1 SGHRS and CDR2 YFSETQ.

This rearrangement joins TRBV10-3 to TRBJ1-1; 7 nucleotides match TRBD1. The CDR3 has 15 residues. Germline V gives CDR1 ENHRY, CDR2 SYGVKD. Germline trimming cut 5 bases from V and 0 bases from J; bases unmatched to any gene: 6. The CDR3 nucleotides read TGTGCCATCAGTAGTAACAGGGGCCTGAACACTGAAGCTTTCTTT. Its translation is CAISSNRGLNTEAFF.

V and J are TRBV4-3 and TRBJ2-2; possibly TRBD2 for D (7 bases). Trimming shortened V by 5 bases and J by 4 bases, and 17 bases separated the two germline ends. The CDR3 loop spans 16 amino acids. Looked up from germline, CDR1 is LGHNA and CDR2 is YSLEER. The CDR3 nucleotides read TGCGCCAGCAGCAACGCGGGGGCTTCGGGCACCGGGGAGCTGTTTTTT. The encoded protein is CASSNAGASGTGELFF.

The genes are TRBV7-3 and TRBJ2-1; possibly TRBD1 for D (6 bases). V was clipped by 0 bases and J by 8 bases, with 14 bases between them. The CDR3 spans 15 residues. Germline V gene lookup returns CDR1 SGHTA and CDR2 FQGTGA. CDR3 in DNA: TGTGCCAGCAGCTTAACCGAGGGCAGGGGCCATGAGCAGTTCTTC. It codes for CASSLTEGRGHEQFF.